These 5 T cell receptor beta chains originate from one sample sequenced in a study of cytomegalovirus exposure and HLA in healthy donors. PCR involved 60 Vbeta and 13 Jbeta primers. Assay used: immunoSEQ multiplex PCR; TCRdb lists only in-frame clones, some missing. This table holds 200,000 to 250,000 clones, 75% to 90% found once. Sequenced: PBMCs. The receptors were sampled from a woman in her forties in good health and CMV-seronegative.

V usage is TRBV30 and J usage is TRBJ2-1; TRBD2 matches at 8 bases. The CDR3 has 13 amino acids. The germline V gene has CDR1 GTSNPN and CDR2 SVGIG (reference sequence). The V gene end was trimmed by 3 bases and the J gene end by 10 bases; junction bases not matched to a gene: 8. The CDR3 loop is CAWRFSGLGEQFF. The CDR3 nucleotides read TGTGCCTGGAGGTTTTCGGGACTAGGCGAGCAGTTCTTC.

The chain uses TRBV6-1 and TRBJ2-5, with 9 nucleotides matching TRBD1. The germline V gene encodes CDR1 MNHNS and CDR2 SASEGT. This CDR3 has 14 amino acids. Trimming took 7 bases from V and 3 from J; bases not matched to a gene: 6. DNA of the CDR3: TGTGCCAGCAACCCCACAGGGGGCGAAGAGACCCAGTACTTC. Translation: CASNPTGGEETQYF.

This sequence joins TRBV28 and TRBJ2-1; 7 nucleotides line up with TRBD2. With 8 bases clipped from V and 2 bases from J, the junction kept 3 bases outside the gene matches. Germline V gene sequence: CDR1 MDHEN, CDR2 SYDVKM. The CDR3 runs 13 residues. The CDR3 here is CASHGRTYNEQFF. The CDR3 DNA follows: TGTGCCAGCCACGGGAGGACCTACAATGAGCAGTTCTTC.

This clone was seen a handful of times. The gene calls are TRBV7-2 and TRBJ2-2; D may be TRBD2 (6 bases). Per the germline V gene, CDR1 is SGHTA and CDR2 is FQGNSA. The CDR3 runs to 16 residues. The V gene lost 4 bases and the J gene lost 4 bases, with 16 bases spanning the gap. The CDR3 protein is CASSSGTLRGTGELFF. The CDR3 DNA sequence: TGTGCCAGCAGCTCGGGGACTCTACGGGGCACCGGGGAGCTGTTTTTT.

In this sample, this clone turned up a few times. The chain has TRBV9 and TRBJ1-2, with 9 bases aligning to TRBD1. The CDR3 consists of 17 residues. V lost 3 bases to trimming and J lost 6 bases; unmatched junction nucleotides: 15. CDR1 and CDR2 from the germline V gene are SGDLS and YYNGEE. The CDR3 spells CASSARDRELSPDGYTF. CDR3 nucleotide sequence: TGTGCCAGCAGCGCGCGGGACAGGGAGCTATCCCCGGATGGCTACACCTTC.